This TCR beta chain was sequenced in a study of blood T cell repertoires in COVID-19. Study background: Donors in Cohort 3 counted as recovered after two negative PCRs, clearance, or symptom resolution. Italy, Spain and the United States were the sources of the convalescent and acute COVID-19 samples.

Across about 22 US areas, participants ranged in age from roughly 18 to 89 years. Participants reported their clinical history, and cohort assignment relied on those reports. CDR1 and CDR2 from the germline V gene are SGDLS and YYNGEE. V was cut by 5 bases and J by 2 bases, with 14 bases left in between. CDR3 length: 15 residues. Clones were sequenced by immunoSEQ multiplex PCR, and TCRdb holds only the in-frame ones, with some missing. The table has fewer than 250,000 clones, about 88% seen once; the top ten hold approximately 25%. This sequence joins TRBV9 and TRBJ1-3, with unresolved D. Specimen: PBMCs or T cells enriched from blood (not recorded which). This clonotype was obtained from a woman in her thirties or forties in a cohort exposed to, infected with or recovered from COVID-19 (not recorded which). CDR3 in amino acids: CASSPAGSAGNTIYF. The DNA of the CDR3 is TGTGCCAGCAGTCCTGCGGGGTCCGCTGGAAACACCATATATTTT.